These T cell receptor beta chains were read from a single sample in a study of cytomegalovirus exposure and HLA in healthy donors. Clones were sequenced by immunoSEQ multiplex PCR, and TCRdb holds only the in-frame ones, with some missing. Seen here are some 120,000 clones, 60% to 80% observed once, and the top ten hold more than 3%. Sample: PBMCs. The source is a woman between 45 and 60 years old in good health and CMV-seronegative. Each CDR3 is given with its conserved first and last residue. D genes are given only for firm matches. Clone size is shown for a subset of rows, as once, few, many or a class of expanded clone.

cdr3_nt: TGCGCCAGCAGCCCGGGACTAGCGGGAATCGGTGAGCAGTTCTTC
cdr3_aa: CASSPGLAGIGEQFF
j_call: TRBJ2-1
cdr3_length: 15
v_call: TRBV5-1
clone_size: .
d_call: TRBD2

cdr3_nt: TGTGCCAGCAGCTTAGAGGCGGGAGGCGACGAGCAGTACTTC
cdr3_aa: CASSLEAGGDEQYF
j_call: TRBJ2-7
cdr3_length: 14
v_call: TRBV7-2
clone_size: .
d_call: TRBD2

cdr3_nt: TGTGCCAGCAGTGAGGCTACAGGAGCTAATCAGCCCCAGCATTTT
cdr3_aa: CASSEATGANQPQHF
j_call: TRBJ1-5
cdr3_length: 15
v_call: TRBV2
clone_size: .
d_call: .

cdr3_nt: TGTGCCACCATGACAGGGGGTAATGAAAAACTGTTTTTT
cdr3_aa: CATMTGGNEKLFF
j_call: TRBJ1-4
cdr3_length: 13
v_call: TRBV10-3
clone_size: .
d_call: TRBD1

cdr3_nt: TGTGCCAGCCTTTCCCCCAGGGAATTTAATGAAAAACTGTTTTTT
cdr3_aa: CASLSPREFNEKLFF
j_call: TRBJ1-4
cdr3_length: 15
v_call: TRBV2
clone_size: .
d_call: .

cdr3_nt: TGTGCTCCTGGCGGCTCTGGGGCCAACGTCCTGACTTTC
cdr3_aa: CAPGGSGANVLTF
j_call: TRBJ2-6
cdr3_length: 13
v_call: TRBV2
clone_size: .
d_call: .

cdr3_nt: TGCAGTGCCGACAAAGAGACCCAGTACTTC
cdr3_aa: CSADKETQYF
j_call: TRBJ2-5
cdr3_length: 10
v_call: TRBV20-1
clone_size: .
d_call: .

cdr3_nt: TGTGCCAGCAGTTACGACAGCACCGGGGAGCTGTTTTTT
cdr3_aa: CASSYDSTGELFF
j_call: TRBJ2-2
cdr3_length: 13
v_call: TRBV6-6
clone_size: .
d_call: .

cdr3_nt: TGTGCCATCAGTCCCCAGACAATATACAATGAGCAGTTCTTC
cdr3_aa: CAISPQTIYNEQFF
j_call: TRBJ2-1
cdr3_length: 14
v_call: TRBV10-3
clone_size: .
d_call: .

cdr3_nt: TGTGCCCTAAGGGGACAGGGTAGGACGGGGGAGCTGTTTTTT
cdr3_aa: CALRGQGRTGELFF
j_call: TRBJ2-2
cdr3_length: 14
v_call: TRBV30
clone_size: .
d_call: TRBD1

cdr3_nt: TGTGCCAGCAGCTGGACAGCCGGAGACGAGCAGTACTTC
cdr3_aa: CASSWTAGDEQYF
j_call: TRBJ2-7
cdr3_length: 13
v_call: TRBV9
clone_size: .
d_call: .

cdr3_nt: TGTGCCAGCAGTTACGTACAGACTAGCAATCAGCCCCAGCATTTT
cdr3_aa: CASSYVQTSNQPQHF
j_call: TRBJ1-5
cdr3_length: 15
v_call: TRBV6-5
clone_size: .
d_call: .

cdr3_nt: TGTGCCAGCAGCCCCCCCCTTGTGAACACTGAAGCTTTCTTT
cdr3_aa: CASSPPLVNTEAFF
j_call: TRBJ1-1
cdr3_length: 14
v_call: TRBV5-4
clone_size: .
d_call: .

cdr3_nt: TGTGCCAGCGCACCTTCTCAGGGGTCTAATGAAAAACTGTTTTTT
cdr3_aa: CASAPSQGSNEKLFF
j_call: TRBJ1-4
cdr3_length: 15
v_call: TRBV6-5
clone_size: .
d_call: .

cdr3_nt: TGTGCCAGCAGTGGGGTTAGCGGGAGGGCGGGTAATGAGCAGTTCTTC
cdr3_aa: CASSGVSGRAGNEQFF
j_call: TRBJ2-1
cdr3_length: 16
v_call: TRBV2
clone_size: once
d_call: TRBD2

cdr3_nt: TGTGCCAGCAGTTTAAGTCAAGGGAGAACTTTCTTT
cdr3_aa: CASSLSQGRTFF
j_call: TRBJ1-1
cdr3_length: 12
v_call: TRBV28
clone_size: once
d_call: .

cdr3_nt: TGTGCCAGCAGCCAAACCCGACAGGGGGCAGGAGATACGCAGTATTTT
cdr3_aa: CASSQTRQGAGDTQYF
j_call: TRBJ2-3
cdr3_length: 16
v_call: TRBV4-2
clone_size: .
d_call: TRBD1

cdr3_nt: TGTTCCAGCAGTTACCAGCCCTCGGGTGGCACCGGGGAGCTGTTTTTT
cdr3_aa: CSSSYQPSGGTGELFF
j_call: TRBJ2-2
cdr3_length: 16
v_call: TRBV7-9
clone_size: .
d_call: .